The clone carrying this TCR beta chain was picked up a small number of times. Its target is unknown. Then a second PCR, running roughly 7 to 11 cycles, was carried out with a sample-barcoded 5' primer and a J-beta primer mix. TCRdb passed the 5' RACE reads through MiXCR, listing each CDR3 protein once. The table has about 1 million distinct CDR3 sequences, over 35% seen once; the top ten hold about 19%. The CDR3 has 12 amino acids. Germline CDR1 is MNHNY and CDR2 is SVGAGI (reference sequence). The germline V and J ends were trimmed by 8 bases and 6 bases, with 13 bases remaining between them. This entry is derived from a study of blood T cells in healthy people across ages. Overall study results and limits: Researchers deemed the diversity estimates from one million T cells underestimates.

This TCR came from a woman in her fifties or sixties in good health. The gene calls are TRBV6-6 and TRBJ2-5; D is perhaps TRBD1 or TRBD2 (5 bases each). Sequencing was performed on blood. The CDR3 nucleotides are TGTGCCAGCCGGGGCAGGGAACAGACCCAGTACTTC. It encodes CASRGREQTQYF.